This T cell receptor gamma chain appears in the sequencing data of a study of γδ T cells in repeated Plasmodium falciparum infection. Study overall: Malian gammadelta TCRs were studied during no-transmission periods and across acute malaria episodes.

In this sample, this clone turned up a few times. A read error likely explains why the TCRdb protein, taken from a much larger clone, differs from this DNA's translation at residue 5; the protein shown is translated from the DNA. Other nucleotide sequences from this sample produce the same CDR3. Gammadelta T cells were flow-sorted from PBMC into Vgamma9/Vdelta2+ and Vdelta2-negative populations for bulk analysis. The CDR3 is 13 amino acids. In germline, CDR1 is EGSTGY, CDR2 YDSYTSSV. V trimming: 5 bases; J trimming: 6 bases; junction bases outside the gene matches: 10. TCRdb re-called the multiplex PCR reads with CATT. The top ten hold roughly a third of the sample, which has about 26,000 gamma-chain clones, 3% seen once.

The chain recombines TRGV4 with TRGJ1 or TRGJ2. Matching the DNA to germline supplied the J gene, which TCRdb does not give. Sequencing used gamma-delta T cells from blood. This TCR was recovered from a pool of human donors (malaria-infected and uninfected, not separated). The CDR3: CATWGGSGYKKLF. DNA for the CDR3: TGTGCCACCTGGGGTGGATCAGGTTATAAGAAACTCTTT.